Listed here are 25 T cell receptor beta chains from one sample, sequenced in a study of shared clonotypes between healthy human individuals. Using immunoSEQ multiplex PCR, the repertoire was profiled, and TCRdb retains in-frame clones only, with some absent. Of some 2,500,000 clones listed, approximately 90% are singletons. The sequencing input was naive CD4+ T cells from PBMCs. Subset noted: CD45RA+ positively selected. Receptor source: a man aged 18 to 29 in good health. Some clones in this sample may be carry-over from other donors' samples.

This chain links TRBV11-3 with TRBJ2-6; D remains ambiguous. The length of the CDR3 is 10 residues. The ends were cut back, 5 bases at V and 13 bases at J, with 6 bases in the middle. Germline assignment: CDR1 SGHNT and CDR2 YENEEA. As DNA, the CDR3 is TGTGCCAGCAGCCCCGGTGTCCTGACTTTC. It is translated as CASSPGVLTF.

CDR3 residues: CASVGEAGASYEQYF. The CDR3 DNA is TGTGCCAGCGTCGGGGAAGCAGGGGCGTCCTACGAGCAGTACTTC. This chain connects TRBV11-2 to TRBJ2-7, with TRBD1 as a possible D gene (6 bases). The V end lost 8 bases, the J end lost 1 base, and 18 bases lay between the germline ends. Germline V gives CDR1 SGHAT, CDR2 FQNNGV. The CDR3 loop spans 15 amino acids.

Comments on this clone: The sample contains more than one DNA sequence encoding this CDR3. The genes are TRBV6-5 and TRBJ1-5; 8 nucleotides match TRBD1. Unmatched junction bases numbered 4, after V lost 5 bases and J lost 4 bases. From germline, CDR1 is MNHEY and CDR2 SVGAGI. CDR3 length: 14 amino acids. In nucleotides, the CDR3 is TGTGCCAGCAGTCTCCGACAGGGGAATCAGCCCCAGCATTTT. This sequence encodes CASSLRQGNQPQHF.

V and J are TRBV27 and TRBJ2-2, with D perhaps TRBD1 or TRBD2 (5 bases each). This CDR3 has 14 residues. Deletions cut 6 bases from V and 6 bases from J, with 14 bases between. Germline lookup yields CDR1 MNHEY and CDR2 SMNVEV (reference sequence). This CDR3 reads CASSTPRGPGELFF. CDR3 nucleotides: TGTGCCAGCAGCACCCCCCGGGGCCCCGGGGAGCTGTTTTTT.

This clone was detected only a few times. The genes are TRBV7-2 and TRBJ1-2; weak D call: TRBD1 (6 bases). The germline gives CDR1 SGHTA, CDR2 FQGNSA. V was trimmed by 5 bases and J by 3 bases, leaving 13 bases between them. The CDR3 loop spans 14 amino acids. The CDR3 nucleotides read TGTGCCAGCAGCGCCCGCCAGGGGCACTATGGCTACACCTTC. Protein: CASSARQGHYGYTF.

The chain couples TRBV6-6 to TRBJ2-3; 8 bases map to TRBD2. Looked up from germline, CDR1 is MNHNY and CDR2 is SVGAGI (reference sequence). There are 13 residues in the CDR3. The V segment lost 7 bases and the J segment 1 base; nucleotides outside the gene matches: 1. The CDR3 loop reads CASTGRGTDTQYF. Here the CDR3 DNA reads TGTGCCAGCACCGGGAGGGGCACAGATACGCAGTATTTT.

The chain uses TRBV7-2 and TRBJ2-5; unclear D gene. V lost 6 bases and J lost 2, with 13 bases in between. The CDR3 covers 14 residues. From germline, CDR1 is SGHTA and CDR2 FQGNSA. The CDR3 protein is CASRAAIRQETQYF. The CDR3 nucleotides read TGTGCCAGCAGGGCGGCGATCCGACAAGAGACCCAGTACTTC.

The J gene is TRBJ2-1, the V gene TRBV18, with 7 bases that match TRBD2. Trimming at V came to 2 bases and at J to 3 bases, leaving 7 bases not matched to a gene. CDR3 size: 16 residues. The V gene's germline CDR1 is KGHSH and CDR2 LQKENI. Here the CDR3 reads CASSPGAGDLYNEQFF. In DNA form, the CDR3 reads TGTGCCAGCTCACCAGGGGCGGGAGACCTCTACAATGAGCAGTTCTTC.

The V and J genes are TRBV7-6 and TRBJ2-5; a weak D match, TRBD1 (6 bases). CDR1 and CDR2 from the germline V gene are SGHVS and FNYEAQ. Between the trimmed V and J ends, which lost 0 bases and 2 bases, there was a span of 10 bases. The CDR3 sequence is 15 residues long. The CDR3 sequence is CASSLAGQGQETQYF. CDR3 in DNA: TGTGCCAGCAGCTTAGCCGGGCAGGGGCAAGAGACCCAGTACTTC. Full variable domain (missing parts from reference TRBV7-6 and TRBJ2-5): GAGVSQSPRYKVTKRGQDVALRCDPISGHVSLYWYRQALGQGPEFLTYFNYEAQQDKSGLPNDRFSAERPEGSISTLTIQRTEQRDSAMYRCASSLAGQGQETQYFGPGTRLLVL.

The chain has TRBV4-3 and TRBJ2-2; 8 nucleotides align to TRBD1. Trimming removed 4 bases from V and 6 bases from J; junction bases left unmatched: 10. This CDR3 comprises 16 residues. Germline CDR1 is LGHNA and CDR2 is YSLEER. The CDR3 nucleotides are TGCGCCAGCAGCCCACGAAGGGACAGGCTTTCCGGGGAGCTGTTTTTT. Translated: CASSPRRDRLSGELFF.

The chain has TRBV27 and TRBJ2-7; D is ambiguous. Looked up from germline, CDR1 is MNHEY and CDR2 is SMNVEV (reference sequence). This CDR3 has 16 amino acids. V lost 0 bases, J lost 1 base, and 13 bases lay in between. CDR3 residues: CASSLSGQDGSYEQYF. The CDR3 DNA reads as TGTGCCAGCAGTTTATCAGGTCAGGACGGGTCCTACGAGCAGTACTTC.

The V gene is TRBV9, the J gene TRBJ2-1, with 7 bases identical to TRBD1. Unmatched junction bases numbered 8, after V lost 0 bases and J lost 8 bases. Looked up from germline, CDR1 is SGDLS and CDR2 is YYNGEE. The CDR3 has 15 residues. Written as DNA, the CDR3 is TGTGCCAGCAGCGTAGATGAACAGGGGTTCTATGAGCAGTTCTTC. This translates into CASSVDEQGFYEQFF.

The rearrangement uses TRBV5-1 and TRBJ1-1, with 8 bases fitting TRBD1. The CDR3 contains 15 residues. V was clipped by 4 bases and J by 4 bases; unmatched bases: 9. Looked up from germline, CDR1 is SGHRS and CDR2 is YFSETQ. CDR3: CASSLQGQGVTEAFF. DNA for the CDR3: TGCGCCAGCAGCCTGCAAGGACAGGGCGTCACTGAAGCTTTCTTT.

The chain joins TRBV7-9 to TRBJ2-1; D may be TRBD2 (6 bases). Germline V gene data show CDR1 as SEHNR and CDR2 as FQNEAQ (reference sequence). Trimming stripped 1 base from V and 5 bases from J, with 9 bases between. This CDR3 is built from 14 residues. The CDR3 loop reads CASSLVAGHNEQFF. In DNA, the CDR3 is TGTGCCAGCAGCTTAGTGGCGGGACACAATGAGCAGTTCTTC.

In regard to this clone: Within the sample, other DNA sequences also encode this same CDR3. The V gene is TRBV5-4, the J gene TRBJ1-4, with TRBD1 matching over 9 bases. The CDR3 is 15 residues long. CDR1 and CDR2 from the germline V gene are SGHNT and YYREEE (reference sequence). J gave up 4 bases and V 3 bases, and 4 bases lay outside the gene matches. The CDR3 DNA reads TGTGCCAGCAGCTCTCCGGGACAGGGTAATGAAAAACTGTTTTTT. It encodes CASSSPGQGNEKLFF.

The rearrangement uses TRBV6-5 and TRBJ2-7, with 7 bases lining up with TRBD1. Germline V CDR1 and CDR2: MNHEY, SVGAGI. The junction had 5 bases not matched to a gene; V was cut back by 0 bases and J by 3 bases. The length of the CDR3 is 15 residues. The DNA for the CDR3 is TGTGCCAGCAGTTACTCACAGGGGCCGATCTACGAGCAGTACTTC. Translated: CASSYSQGPIYEQYF.

The rearrangement uses TRBV9 and TRBJ2-2; a possible D gene is TRBD1 (5 bases). The CDR3 is 15 residues long. Trimming left V 4 bases short and J 6 bases short, with 16 bases between. The germline V gene encodes CDR1 SGDLS and CDR2 YYNGEE. CDR3 loop: CASSLQGRQAGELFF. The CDR3 coding sequence is TGTGCCAGCAGCCTTCAGGGTAGGCAAGCCGGGGAGCTGTTTTTT.

V gene TRBV29-1 combines with J gene TRBJ1-2, with D possibly matching TRBD1 (6 bases). The CDR3 extends over 13 amino acids. Germline values: CDR1 SQVTM, CDR2 ANQGSEA. Trimming took off 4 bases at V and 4 bases at J, with 13 bases between the two ends. CDR3 in amino acids: CSVARGASYGYTF. As DNA, the CDR3 is TGCAGCGTTGCACGGGGGGCAAGCTATGGCTACACCTTC.

The chain joins TRBV19 to TRBJ1-5; TRBD1 aligns across 7 bases. Germline lookup yields CDR1 LNHDA and CDR2 SQIVND (reference sequence). Trimming at V came to 5 bases and at J to 0 bases, leaving 4 bases not matched to a gene. The CDR3 sequence is 15 residues long. Here the CDR3 reads CASSATGSSNQPQHF. The CDR3 DNA reads TGTGCCAGTAGTGCGACAGGGAGTAGCAATCAGCCCCAGCATTTT.

The rearrangement links TRBV18 to TRBJ1-1; 7 bases align to TRBD1. Germline CDR1 is KGHSH and CDR2 is LQKENI. The CDR3 covers 15 residues. The trim removed 3 bases at V and 1 base at J, leaving 5 bases unmatched. CDR3 DNA sequence: TGTGCCAGCTCACCCAACAGGGGCCCGAACACTGAAGCTTTCTTT. Translating gives CASSPNRGPNTEAFF.

The chain recombines TRBV5-6 with TRBJ2-7; 7 bases match TRBD2. The V and J ends lost 4 bases and 4 bases, in that order; junction bases with no gene match: 17. CDR1 and CDR2 (germline): SGHDT, YYEEEE. The CDR3 covers 17 residues. The CDR3 protein is CASSQTISSSGDYEQYF. CDR3 bases: TGTGCCAGCAGCCAGACGATTAGTTCTAGCGGAGATTACGAGCAGTACTTC.

This chain joins TRBV7-3 and TRBJ2-2; possible D gene TRBD2, 6 bases. Germline V gene data show CDR1 as SGHTA and CDR2 as FQGTGA. CDR3 length: 17 amino acids. V lost 5 bases to trimming and J lost 2 bases, with 18 bases between them. The CDR3 reads CASSLRGGTTNTGELFF. CDR3 coding DNA: TGTGCCAGCAGCCTCCGGGGAGGTACCACTAACACCGGGGAGCTGTTTTTT.

V usage is TRBV5-1 and J usage is TRBJ2-7; a possible D gene is TRBD2 (6 bases). The CDR3 has 14 residues. The germline V gene has CDR1 SGHRS and CDR2 YFSETQ. V lost 3 bases and J lost 5, with 15 bases in between. CDR3 in DNA: TGCGCCAGCAGCTCCGGGACTCAACCCCACGAGCAGTACTTC. It encodes CASSSGTQPHEQYF.

This clone showed up just once. This sequence joins TRBV4-2 and TRBJ1-1; D is possibly TRBD1 (6 bases). The CDR3 totals 15 residues. V lost 2 bases and J 1 base, leaving 11 bases between the germline ends. Germline V CDR1 and CDR2: LGHNA, YNFKEQ. CDR3 loop: CASSQPRGANTEAFF. In DNA, the CDR3 is TGTGCCAGCAGCCAACCCAGGGGAGCGAACACTGAAGCTTTCTTT.

V usage is TRBV10-2 and J usage is TRBJ1-1; tentatively, D is TRBD1 (6 bases). This CDR3 is 17 amino acids long. V shed 3 bases and J shed 5 bases, with 22 bases lying between them. Germline V gene sequence: CDR1 WSHSY, CDR2 SAAADI. The CDR3 DNA is TGCGCCAGCAGTGAATATGGGGGCGCTAGTCAAGGAACTGAAGCTTTCTTT. This sequence encodes CASSEYGGASQGTEAFF.